This TCR beta chain is drawn from a study of CD4+ T cells in melanoma (dated by TCRdb to 2022 to 2024). The study in broad terms: Neoantigen-specific CD4+ T cells in human melanoma were investigated in the study.

Summary of the overall study and its limitations: Neoantigen-specific CD4+ T cells in melanoma were reported to show diverse differentiation states. Neoantigen-specific CD4+ T cells were reported to be correlated with the function of CD8+ T cells, macrophages and B cells.

Points on this clone: The antigen it binds to is not known. No quality values exist for individual bases; no much larger clone is one base distant.

The donors were people with melanoma. Libraries were made using the immunoSEQ multiplex PCR assay. TCRdb carries this immuneACCESS record with in-frame sequences only. Its versions omit some clonotypes, under half of them owing to an unresolved V gene in the studies checked, with the rest unexplained. The table for this sample lists some 110,000 clones; 92% of them were counted only once. The ten largest account for 2.5% to 3.5% of the sample. V was cut back by 1 base and J by 8 bases, leaving a gap of 8 bases between them. From the cysteine through the phenylalanine, the CDR3 covers 11 amino acids. Only the CDR3 region is kept as DNA, spanning 33 bases read in frame from base 1. Based on the germline V gene (reference sequence), the CDR1 and CDR2 sequences are DFQATT and SNEGSKA.

This receptor was obtained from a human donor with melanoma. The chain is encoded by TRBV20-1 joined to TRBJ1-1, with the D gene uncertain. Source material: peripheral blood. The encoded CDR3 is CSARVREEAFF. The bases read TGCAGTGCTAGAGTCCGGGAAGAAGCTTTCTTT.